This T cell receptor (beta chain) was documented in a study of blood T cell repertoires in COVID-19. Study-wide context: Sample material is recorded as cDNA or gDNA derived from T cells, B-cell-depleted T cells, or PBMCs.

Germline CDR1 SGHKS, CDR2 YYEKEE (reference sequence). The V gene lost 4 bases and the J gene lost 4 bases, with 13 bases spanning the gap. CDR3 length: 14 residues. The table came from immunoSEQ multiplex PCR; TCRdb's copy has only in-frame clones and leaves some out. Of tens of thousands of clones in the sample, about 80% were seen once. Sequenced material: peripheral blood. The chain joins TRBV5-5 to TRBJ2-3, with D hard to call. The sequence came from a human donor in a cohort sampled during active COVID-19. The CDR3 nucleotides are TGTGCCAGCAGCCGCTCCGTGTCGGCAGATACGCAGTATTTT. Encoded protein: CASSRSVSADTQYF.